This is a list of T cell receptor beta chains from one sample in a study of blood T cells in healthy people across ages. TCRdb fed the 5' RACE reads into MiXCR, producing one record per CDR3 protein. The sample records roughly 650,000 distinct CDR3 sequences, approximately 29% being singletons. The material sequenced was blood. These receptors came from a woman aged 80 or older in good health. CDR3s include the opening cysteine and the closing phenylalanine or tryptophan. D genes are given only for firm matches. Expanded clones are given a class, and other clones once, few, many or no size at all.

CDR3 protein: CASAESAHSPLHF; CDR3 DNA: TGTGCCAGCGCTGAGTCTGCCCATTCACCCCTCCACTTT; V gene: TRBV12-3/TRBV12-4; J gene: TRBJ1-6; D gene: -; clone size: -
CDR3 protein: CASRGKETQYF; CDR3 DNA: TGTGCCAGCAGGGGTAAAGAGACCCAGTACTTC; V gene: TRBV2; J gene: TRBJ2-5; D gene: -; clone size: many
CDR3 protein: CASGLGRYEQYF; CDR3 DNA: TGTGCCAGCGGCTTGGGGCGCTACGAGCAGTACTTC; V gene: TRBV5-8; J gene: TRBJ2-7; D gene: -; clone size: -
CDR3 protein: CASSFGHSSNQPQHF; CDR3 DNA: TGTGCCAGCAGCTTTGGACACAGTAGCAATCAGCCCCAGCATTTT; V gene: TRBV3-1; J gene: TRBJ1-5; D gene: -; clone size: few
CDR3 protein: CAGSETVAGQYF; CDR3 DNA: TGTGCCGGCAGTGAAACGGTGGCAGGGCAGTACTTC; V gene: TRBV2; J gene: TRBJ2-5; D gene: -; clone size: -
CDR3 protein: CASSYGTSGGNEQFF; CDR3 DNA: TGTGCCAGCAGTTACGGCACTAGCGGAGGGAATGAGCAGTTCTTC; V gene: TRBV6-2/TRBV6-3; J gene: TRBJ2-1; D gene: TRBD2; clone size: many
CDR3 protein: CASDRDSNRPQHF; CDR3 DNA: TGTGCCAGCGACCGGGATAGCAATCGGCCCCAGCATTTT; V gene: TRBV2; J gene: TRBJ1-5; D gene: -; clone size: -
CDR3 protein: CASSPSTEADTQYF; CDR3 DNA: TGTGCCAGCAGCCCCTCGACAGAGGCAGATACGCAGTATTTT; V gene: TRBV10-3; J gene: TRBJ2-3; D gene: -; clone size: -
CDR3 protein: CASSLAEAVYGYTF; CDR3 DNA: TGTGCCAGCAGCTTAGCCGAGGCAGTCTATGGCTACACCTTC; V gene: TRBV7-9; J gene: TRBJ1-2; D gene: -; clone size: few
CDR3 protein: CASTLDTGLHTDTQYF; CDR3 DNA: TGTGCCAGCACCCTCGATACAGGGCTTCACACAGATACGCAGTATTTT; V gene: TRBV11-2; J gene: TRBJ2-3; D gene: -; clone size: few
CDR3 protein: CASSGVTGTGVNIQYF; CDR3 DNA: TGTGCCAGCAGTGGGGTAACCGGGACTGGTGTAAACATTCAGTACTTC; V gene: TRBV6-1; J gene: TRBJ2-4; D gene: -; clone size: -
CDR3 protein: CSALNPGTSGYEQYF; CDR3 DNA: TGCAGTGCTCTTAATCCCGGGACCAGCGGGTACGAGCAGTACTTC; V gene: TRBV20-1; J gene: TRBJ2-7; D gene: -; clone size: -
CDR3 protein: CASTDLTQYF; CDR3 DNA: TGTGCCAGCACGGACCTTACGCAGTACTTC; V gene: TRBV9; J gene: TRBJ2-5; D gene: -; clone size: -
CDR3 protein: CASNTGLDTGELFF; CDR3 DNA: TGTGCCAGCAACACAGGGTTGGACACCGGGGAGCTGTTTTTT; V gene: TRBV14; J gene: TRBJ2-2; D gene: -; clone size: -
CDR3 protein: CASSDEAGRGYGYTF; CDR3 DNA: TGTGCCAGCAGTGACGAGGCAGGGAGAGGCTATGGCTACACCTTC; V gene: TRBV6-4; J gene: TRBJ1-2; D gene: -; clone size: many
CDR3 protein: CASSYGLAGPHEQFF; CDR3 DNA: TGTGCCAGCAGTTACGGACTAGCGGGTCCCCATGAGCAGTTCTTC; V gene: TRBV6-5; J gene: TRBJ2-1; D gene: TRBD2; clone size: -
CDR3 protein: CASSMQGLGAGANVLTF; CDR3 DNA: TGTGCCAGCAGTATGCAGGGTCTCGGAGCTGGGGCCAACGTCCTGACTTTC; V gene: TRBV28; J gene: TRBJ2-6; D gene: -; clone size: -
CDR3 protein: CSARAIQGEKLFF; CDR3 DNA: TGCAGTGCTAGAGCCATACAAGGCGAAAAACTGTTTTTT; V gene: TRBV20-1; J gene: TRBJ1-4; D gene: -; clone size: many
CDR3 protein: CASREIAKNIQYF; CDR3 DNA: TGTGCCAGCAGAGAAATAGCCAAAAACATTCAGTACTTC; V gene: TRBV28; J gene: TRBJ2-4; D gene: -; clone size: -
CDR3 protein: CASSAGQGHQPQHF; CDR3 DNA: TGTGCCAGCAGTGCCGGACAGGGACATCAGCCCCAGCATTTT; V gene: TRBV6-1; J gene: TRBJ1-5; D gene: TRBD1; clone size: -
CDR3 protein: CSARDPATQETQYF; CDR3 DNA: TGCAGTGCTAGAGACCCCGCGACCCAAGAGACCCAGTACTTC; V gene: TRBV20-1; J gene: TRBJ2-5; D gene: -; clone size: many
CDR3 protein: CASSLQGYEKLFF; CDR3 DNA: TGTGCCAGCAGTTTACAGGGTTACGAAAAACTGTTTTTT; V gene: TRBV12-3/TRBV12-4; J gene: TRBJ1-4; D gene: -; clone size: many
CDR3 protein: CASSESGNSGNTIYF; CDR3 DNA: TGTGCCAGCAGTGAAAGTGGGAACTCTGGAAACACCATATATTTT; V gene: TRBV6-1; J gene: TRBJ1-3; D gene: -; clone size: -
CDR3 protein: CASSLVRGGPQHF; CDR3 DNA: TGTGCCAGCAGTTTGGTTCGGGGGGGTCCCCAGCATTTT; V gene: TRBV28; J gene: TRBJ1-5; D gene: -; clone size: few
CDR3 protein: CASRDLDRDQPQHF; CDR3 DNA: TGTGCCAGCAGAGACCTGGACAGGGATCAGCCCCAGCATTTT; V gene: TRBV2; J gene: TRBJ1-5; D gene: TRBD1; clone size: -
CDR3 protein: CASSAYGTRSEAFF; CDR3 DNA: TGTGCCAGCAGTGCTTACGGGACAAGATCTGAAGCTTTCTTT; V gene: TRBV6-2/TRBV6-3; J gene: TRBJ1-1; D gene: -; clone size: many
CDR3 protein: CASSFGQGNSGNTIYF; CDR3 DNA: TGTGCCAGCAGTTTTGGACAGGGGAACTCTGGAAACACCATATATTTT; V gene: TRBV12-3/TRBV12-4; J gene: TRBJ1-3; D gene: TRBD1; clone size: -
CDR3 protein: CSARDQGRSRETQYF; CDR3 DNA: TGCAGTGCTAGAGATCAAGGGAGGTCGAGGGAGACCCAGTACTTC; V gene: TRBV20-1; J gene: TRBJ2-5; D gene: -; clone size: many
CDR3 protein: CSAWDSRGQETQYF; CDR3 DNA: TGCAGTGCTTGGGACAGCCGGGGACAAGAGACCCAGTACTTC; V gene: TRBV20-1; J gene: TRBJ2-5; D gene: TRBD1; clone size: once
CDR3 protein: CASNIGTGANTEAFF; CDR3 DNA: TGTGCCAGCAATATCGGGACAGGAGCGAACACTGAAGCTTTCTTT; V gene: TRBV12-3/TRBV12-4; J gene: TRBJ1-1; D gene: TRBD1; clone size: -
CDR3 protein: CASSLAGTSGGHEQFF; CDR3 DNA: TGTGCCAGCAGCTTAGCGGGGACTAGCGGGGGCCATGAGCAGTTCTTC; V gene: TRBV7-2; J gene: TRBJ2-1; D gene: TRBD2; clone size: many
CDR3 protein: CASSLVGGTYGYTF; CDR3 DNA: TGTGCCAGCAGCTTAGTGGGGGGGACCTATGGCTACACCTTC; V gene: TRBV7-2; J gene: TRBJ1-2; D gene: -; clone size: many
CDR3 protein: CASSLGAVQGRGTEAFF; CDR3 DNA: TGTGCCAGCAGCTTGGGGGCCGTTCAAGGCCGGGGCACTGAAGCTTTCTTT; V gene: TRBV5-4; J gene: TRBJ1-1; D gene: -; clone size: -
CDR3 protein: CASRGINYGYTF; CDR3 DNA: TGTGCCAGCAGAGGCATAAACTATGGCTACACCTTC; V gene: TRBV6-6; J gene: TRBJ1-2; D gene: -; clone size: many
CDR3 protein: CASSYSRESEQYF; CDR3 DNA: TGTGCCAGCAGTTACTCGAGGGAATCCGAGCAGTACTTC; V gene: TRBV6-2/TRBV6-3; J gene: TRBJ2-7; D gene: -; clone size: many
CDR3 protein: CASSLGLGSYNQPQHF; CDR3 DNA: TGTGCCAGCAGCTTAGGGCTCGGCAGTTACAATCAGCCCCAGCATTTT; V gene: TRBV7-2; J gene: TRBJ1-5; D gene: -; clone size: -
CDR3 protein: CASSPVGTGYGYTF; CDR3 DNA: TGTGCCAGCAGTCCCGTTGGGACAGGGTATGGCTACACCTTC; V gene: TRBV12-3/TRBV12-4; J gene: TRBJ1-2; D gene: TRBD1; clone size: many
CDR3 protein: CSARGQEFRGRGSCTF; CDR3 DNA: TGCAGTGCTAGAGGACAGGAATTTCGGGGCAGAGGCAGCTGCACCTTC; V gene: TRBV20-1; J gene: TRBJ1-2; D gene: -; clone size: -
CDR3 protein: CASSLAGVGADTQYF; CDR3 DNA: TGTGCCAGCAGTTTAGCAGGGGTAGGGGCAGATACGCAGTATTTT; V gene: TRBV12-3/TRBV12-4; J gene: TRBJ2-3; D gene: -; clone size: many
CDR3 protein: CSARLTSGSNEQFF; CDR3 DNA: TGCAGTGCTAGACTAACTAGCGGGAGTAATGAGCAGTTCTTC; V gene: TRBV20-1; J gene: TRBJ2-1; D gene: TRBD2; clone size: few
CDR3 protein: CASTDRLLANYGYTF; CDR3 DNA: TGTGCCAGCACCGACAGGCTTCTAGCTAACTATGGCTACACCTTC; V gene: TRBV6-6; J gene: TRBJ1-2; D gene: -; clone size: many
CDR3 protein: CASSFSAGLSTDTQYF; CDR3 DNA: TGTGCCAGCAGCTTTAGTGCAGGGTTAAGCACAGATACGCAGTATTTT; V gene: TRBV7-8; J gene: TRBJ2-3; D gene: -; clone size: many
CDR3 protein: CSATGGASTNEKLFF; CDR3 DNA: TGCAGTGCGACCGGGGGAGCGTCGACTAATGAAAAACTGTTTTTT; V gene: TRBV20-1; J gene: TRBJ1-4; D gene: -; clone size: many
CDR3 protein: CASSPLQPGDTQYF; CDR3 DNA: TGTGCCAGCAGTCCCCTTCAACCTGGAGATACGCAGTATTTT; V gene: TRBV28; J gene: TRBJ2-3; D gene: -; clone size: few
CDR3 protein: CSAPGTVNTEAFF; CDR3 DNA: TGCAGTGCTCCCGGGACAGTGAACACTGAAGCTTTCTTT; V gene: TRBV20-1; J gene: TRBJ1-1; D gene: TRBD1; clone size: few
CDR3 protein: CASSYGTTDTQYF; CDR3 DNA: TGTGCCAGCAGCTATGGGACGACAGATACGCAGTATTTT; V gene: TRBV5-6; J gene: TRBJ2-3; D gene: -; clone size: -
CDR3 protein: CASSYSSTGVADTQYF; CDR3 DNA: TGTGCCAGCAGTTACTCGTCCACAGGGGTCGCAGATACGCAGTATTTT; V gene: TRBV6-6; J gene: TRBJ2-3; D gene: TRBD1; clone size: many
CDR3 protein: CASSLYQPGGTDTQYF; CDR3 DNA: TGTGCCAGCAGTTTATATCAGCCAGGGGGGACAGATACGCAGTATTTT; V gene: TRBV28; J gene: TRBJ2-3; D gene: -; clone size: many
CDR3 protein: CASQMDGSSYERYF; CDR3 DNA: TGTGCCAGCCAAATGGACGGTAGCTCCTACGAGCGGTACTTC; V gene: TRBV2; J gene: TRBJ2-7; D gene: -; clone size: -
CDR3 protein: CASSPGQGPSPSEAFF; CDR3 DNA: TGTGCCAGCAGTCCGGGACAGGGGCCGTCCCCCTCAGAAGCTTTCTTT; V gene: TRBV6-2/TRBV6-3; J gene: TRBJ1-1; D gene: TRBD1; clone size: few
CDR3 protein: CASSQRGGRTDTQYF; CDR3 DNA: TGTGCCAGCAGCCAGCGGGGGGGCCGGACAGATACGCAGTATTTT; V gene: TRBV7-3; J gene: TRBJ2-3; D gene: TRBD2; clone size: -
CDR3 protein: CASSTTGGINSPLHF; CDR3 DNA: TGTGCCAGCAGTACGACAGGGGGGATCAATTCACCCCTCCACTTT; V gene: TRBV7-9; J gene: TRBJ1-6; D gene: TRBD1; clone size: many
CDR3 protein: CASSQDFALSGRVNNEQFF; CDR3 DNA: TGCGCCAGCAGCCAAGACTTTGCCCTTAGCGGGAGGGTGAACAATGAGCAGTTCTTC; V gene: TRBV4-3; J gene: TRBJ2-1; D gene: TRBD2; clone size: -
CDR3 protein: CASSLDGVESDTQYF; CDR3 DNA: TGCGCCAGCAGCTTGGACGGGGTAGAGTCAGATACGCAGTATTTT; V gene: TRBV5-1; J gene: TRBJ2-3; D gene: -; clone size: many
CDR3 protein: CASATLVGVTDTQYF; CDR3 DNA: TGTGCCAGCGCTACGCTTGTTGGGGTCACAGATACGCAGTATTTT; V gene: TRBV27; J gene: TRBJ2-3; D gene: -; clone size: -
CDR3 protein: CATSSGGAGNQPQHF; CDR3 DNA: TGTGCCACCAGCTCAGGGGGGGCGGGCAATCAGCCCCAGCATTTT; V gene: TRBV24-1; J gene: TRBJ1-5; D gene: TRBD1; clone size: -
CDR3 protein: CAWSPHRDSYNSPLHF; CDR3 DNA: TGTGCCTGGAGTCCCCACCGGGACAGCTATAATTCACCCCTCCACTTT; V gene: TRBV30; J gene: TRBJ1-6; D gene: TRBD1; clone size: few
CDR3 protein: CASSQLAGMIGEQYF; CDR3 DNA: TGTGCCAGCAGCCAACTAGCGGGGATGATAGGTGAGCAGTACTTC; V gene: TRBV7-6; J gene: TRBJ2-7; D gene: TRBD2; clone size: -
CDR3 protein: CASSSGQPSTEAFF; CDR3 DNA: TGTGCCAGCAGTTCGGGACAGCCGAGCACTGAAGCTTTCTTT; V gene: TRBV27; J gene: TRBJ1-1; D gene: TRBD1; clone size: -
CDR3 protein: CASSPGQPGEKLFF; CDR3 DNA: TGTGCCAGCAGCCCCGGACAGCCGGGCGAAAAACTGTTTTTT; V gene: TRBV28; J gene: TRBJ1-4; D gene: -; clone size: many